This T cell receptor (beta chain) stems from a study of metastatic and nonmetastatic thyroid tumors. Thyroid surgery had not been preceded by any treatment in any patient. Original methodology: CDR3 differences across clinicopathological groups were used to build a distant-metastasis classifier for papillary thyroid cancer. From the PCR reads, TCRdb re-called clones with MiXCR. In this record, the V and J calls reflect TCRdb's handling and not the investigators' own analysis. The sample holds 10,000 to 13,000 clones, 25% to 35% seen once. The CDR3 runs to 13 residues. V gave up 6 bases and J gave up 3 bases, with 14 bases separating them. Germline assignment: CDR1 DFQATT and CDR2 SNEGSKA (reference sequence). The study, taken as a whole, reports: Within blood and tumor, benign nodules reportedly had significantly lower TCR beta diversity than malignant thyroid tumors did.

By proportion, this clone is medium-sized (0.01 to 0.1%). Its antigen is undetermined. The sequence derives from a male donor with papillary thyroid cancer or a benign thyroid nodule (not recorded which). Some clones in this sample may be carry-over from other donors' samples. The chain links TRBV20-1 to TRBJ1-1; the D is unclear. Sequencing was done on a sample of tumor tissue. CDR3: CSAHSGIHTEAFF. The DNA of the CDR3 is TGCAGTGCCCACAGTGGGATACACACTGAAGCTTTCTTT.